This T cell receptor beta chain was found in a study of T cell responses to AZD1222 COVID-19 vaccine. Between the trimmed V and J ends, which lost 9 bases and 6 bases, there was a span of 15 bases. CDR3 length: 13 residues. Repertoires were generated with immunoSEQ multiplex PCR, while TCRdb's copy carries only in-frame clones and drops some. The sample has roughly 140,000 clones, approximately 90% seen once. V gene TRBV12-3 or TRBV12-4 combines with J gene TRBJ1-5; unclear D gene. The material sequenced was peripheral blood, taken 28 days after the second AZD1222 dose. The TCR comes from an adult who received the AZD1222 COVID-19 vaccine. CDR3 sequence: CASGIGVVQPQHF. The CDR3 nucleotides read TGTGCCAGTGGTATTGGGGTTGTTCAGCCCCAGCATTTT.